Given below is one T cell receptor (beta chain) in context. No antigen is known for it. TCRdb reanalysed the RT-PCR reads using MiXCR and keeps one entry per CDR3 protein. The sample has 500,000 to 600,000 distinct CDR3 sequences; approximately 10% are singletons. The sample originates from a study of response to subunit inactivated influenza vaccine. The CDR3 totals 15 residues. The germline V gene has CDR1 MNHNS and CDR2 SASEGT. With 2 bases removed from V and 3 bases from J, the gap between germline ends came to 11 bases. Study results and limitations: Few additional T cells are recruited per seasonal influenza vaccination, authors suggested.

The genes are TRBV6-1 and TRBJ1-5; D uncertain. The sequence was obtained from a man in his fifties who received an inactivated influenza vaccine. The sample consisted of PBMCs from blood, taken on the day of vaccination. CDR3 region: CASSEWISFNQPQHF. The CDR3, as DNA: TGTGCCAGCAGTGAATGGATCAGTTTCAATCAGCCCCAGCATTTT.